Below, 32 T cell receptor beta chains from the same sample are listed, as sequenced in a study of T-cell reconstitution after alpha-beta-depleted transplantation in children. Construction of the TCRbeta library involved unique molecular identifiers. One entry per CDR3 protein results from TCRdb running MiXCR on the PCR reads. Here the sample spans 200,000 to 250,000 distinct CDR3 sequences, roughly a tenth being singletons. The material was PBMCs from the stem cell graft donor, obtained from the stem cell graft. Receptors were obtained from a human donor who donated a stem cell graft to a child with acute lymphoblastic leukemia.

The chain has TRBV18 and TRBJ2-3; TRBD1 matches at 8 bases. Germline assignment: CDR1 KGHSH and CDR2 LQKENI. Trimming took 1 base from V and 3 from J; bases not matched to a gene: 6. The CDR3 is 16 residues long. The CDR3 DNA follows: TGTGCCAGCTCACCACGTTGGACAGGGACGACAGATACGCAGTATTTT. It encodes CASSPRWTGTTDTQYF.

The chain combines TRBV12-3 or TRBV12-4 with TRBJ1-3; 7 nucleotides agree with TRBD1. Trimming cost V 5 bases and J 2 bases; bases outside gene matches: 6. The CDR3 is 15 amino acids. The CDR3 loop is CASSTTGVTGNTIYF. The CDR3 DNA reads TGTGCCAGCAGTACCACAGGGGTAACTGGAAACACCATATATTTT.

The gene calls are TRBV7-9 and TRBJ2-3; 7 bases are shared with TRBD2. The CDR3 is 17 amino acids. With 1 base clipped from V and 5 bases from J, the junction kept 12 bases outside the gene matches. CDR1 and CDR2 (germline): SEHNR, FQNEAQ (reference sequence). The CDR3 protein is CASSLGWLGLAEDTQYF. CDR3 DNA: TGTGCCAGCAGCTTAGGTTGGTTAGGGCTAGCGGAAGATACGCAGTATTTT.

V usage is TRBV11-3 and J usage is TRBJ2-5; D may correspond to TRBD1 or TRBD2 (5 bases each). CDR3 length: 17 amino acids. The V gene's germline CDR1 is SGHNT and CDR2 YENEEA. V was shortened by 3 bases and J by 2 bases, with 19 bases between the two germline ends. The CDR3 sequence is CASSLLTGPEGQETQYF. The CDR3 nucleotides read TGTGCCAGCAGCTTGCTGACCGGACCCGAGGGGCAAGAGACCCAGTACTTC.

This clonotype occurred many times. The gene calls are TRBV6-2 or TRBV6-3 and TRBJ2-7; 9 bases are a match to TRBD1. The CDR3 extends over 17 amino acids. Losses at the gene ends were 5 bases for V and 1 base for J; bases not matched to a gene: 12. The germline gives CDR1 MNHEY, CDR2 SVGEGT. The CDR3 DNA is TGTGCCAGCAGTCGACTGATCCCCGGGACAGGGTCCTACGAGCAGTACTTC. Amino acid sequence: CASSRLIPGTGSYEQYF.

This clonotype turned up a few times. The V call is TRBV3-1, the J call TRBJ2-2, with no clear D. This CDR3 region has 14 residues. V lost 0 bases and J lost 2, with 4 bases in between. In germline, CDR1 is LGHDT, CDR2 YNNKEL (reference sequence). The chain's CDR3 is CASSQDHNTGELFF. The CDR3 DNA reads as TGTGCCAGCAGCCAAGATCACAACACCGGGGAGCTGTTTTTT.

This chain connects TRBV7-2 to TRBJ2-3; 7 nucleotides align to TRBD2. The CDR3 is made up of 14 amino acids. V trimming: 7 bases; J trimming: 2 bases; junction bases outside the gene matches: 6. CDR1 SGHTA and CDR2 FQGNSA come from the germline V gene. In DNA form, the CDR3 reads TGTGCCAGCACGGCTAGCGGCCCCACAGATACGCAGTATTTT. It is translated as CASTASGPTDTQYF.

The CDR3: CASSGLGGGLEKLFF. CDR3 sequence (DNA): TGCGCCAGCAGTGGGCTCGGAGGGGGGCTTGAAAAACTGTTTTTT. V and J are TRBV10-2 and TRBJ1-4, with D maybe TRBD1 (6 bases). The CDR3 spans 15 residues. CDR1 is WSHSY and CDR2 is SAAADI in the germline V gene. V lost 4 bases and J lost 7, with 16 bases in between.

The V and J genes are TRBV19 and TRBJ2-7; the D gene is possibly TRBD2 (6 bases). This CDR3 has 13 residues. Germline values: CDR1 LNHDA, CDR2 SQIVND (reference sequence). V gave up 0 bases and J gave up 5 bases, with 8 bases separating them. The CDR3 DNA reads TGTGCCAGTAGTATAGATGGCGGGGACGAGCAGTACTTC. Translated, it gives CASSIDGGDEQYF.

This clonotype was picked up many times. The V call is TRBV5-1, the J call TRBJ1-1, with D tentatively TRBD1 (5 bases). The V gene lost 0 bases and the J gene lost 1 base, with 10 bases spanning the gap. This CDR3 comprises 15 residues. The germline gives CDR1 SGHRS, CDR2 YFSETQ. The CDR3, as DNA: TGCGCCAGCAGCTTGGCCGGGGGACCGAACACTGAAGCTTTCTTT. This sequence encodes CASSLAGGPNTEAFF. Full variable domain (rest looked up from reference TRBV5-1 and TRBJ1-1): KAGVTQTPRYLIKTRGQQVTLSCSPISGHRSVSWYQQTPGQGLQFLFEYFSETQRNKGNFPGRFSGRQFSNSRSEMNVSTLELGDSALYLCASSLAGGPNTEAFFGQGTRLTVV.

This chain joins TRBV5-1 and TRBJ2-5; 14 bases map to TRBD2. The CDR3 contains 16 residues. The V gene's germline CDR1 is SGHRS and CDR2 YFSETQ. V lost 4 bases and J lost 3; bases outside the gene matches: 5. The CDR3 here is CASSPGLAGGEETQYF. The CDR3 DNA is TGCGCCAGCAGCCCTGGACTAGCGGGGGGTGAAGAGACCCAGTACTTC.

This clonotype was recorded a few times. The chain couples TRBV4-1 to TRBJ2-3; D may be TRBD2 (6 bases). The CDR3 sequence is 15 residues long. Trimming removed 1 base at V and 2 bases at J, with 10 bases between. In germline, CDR1 is MGHRA, CDR2 YSYEKL. Written as DNA, the CDR3 is TGCGCCAGCAGCCAAGCGACTAGAAACACAGATACGCAGTATTTT. Its translation: CASSQATRNTDTQYF.

The chain combines TRBV6-1 with TRBJ1-1; no definite D call. Per the germline V gene, CDR1 is MNHNS and CDR2 is SASEGT. V lost 4 bases and J 0 bases, leaving 12 bases between the germline ends. The CDR3 sequence is 15 residues long. This chain's CDR3 is CASSVASGVNTEAFF. As DNA, the CDR3 is TGTGCCAGCAGTGTAGCGTCCGGGGTGAACACTGAAGCTTTCTTT.

This clonotype was seen at least ten times. The rearrangement joins TRBV27 to TRBJ2-5, with 9 bases fitting TRBD1. V was pared by 6 bases and J by 5 bases, with 7 bases of the junction left unmatched. The CDR3 runs to 14 residues. The germline CDR1 and CDR2 sequences are MNHEY and SMNVEV (reference sequence). Written as DNA, the CDR3 is TGTGCCAGCAGAGGAGACAGGGGGTTGGAGACCCAGTACTTC. As protein: CASRGDRGLETQYF.

The sample holds a few counts of this clonotype. J is TRBJ1-1 and V is TRBV4-1; D remains ambiguous. V lost 0 bases to trimming and J lost 1 base, with 9 bases between them. The CDR3 consists of 15 residues. The germline V gene encodes CDR1 MGHRA and CDR2 YSYEKL. The DNA of the CDR3 is TGCGCCAGCAGCCAAGATAGGTCGAGGAACACTGAAGCTTTCTTT. It yields the protein CASSQDRSRNTEAFF.

A few counts support this clonotype. The chain recombines TRBV11-1 with TRBJ2-3; 16 bases are a match to TRBD2. The V gene's germline CDR1 is SGHAT and CDR2 FQDESV (reference sequence). Trimming took 3 bases from V and 1 from J; bases not matched to a gene: 4. This CDR3 has 18 amino acids. CDR3 in amino acids: CASSLGLAGGPRTDTQYF. The CDR3 nucleotides are TGTGCCAGCAGCTTGGGACTAGCGGGGGGGCCCCGCACAGATACGCAGTATTTT.

This clonotype was detected ten times or more. The rearrangement joins TRBV6-2 or TRBV6-3 to TRBJ2-3; 11 nucleotides match TRBD1. Trimming cost V 4 bases and J 4 bases; bases outside gene matches: 7. The CDR3 is 16 residues long. The germline V gene encodes CDR1 MNHEY and CDR2 SVGEGT. The CDR3 is CASSFGQGAFPDTQYF. The CDR3 nucleotides are TGTGCCAGCAGTTTCGGACAGGGGGCTTTCCCAGATACGCAGTATTTT.

In this sample, this clonotype turned up once. The rearrangement joins TRBV18 to TRBJ2-1, with 10 bases aligning to TRBD2. Per the germline V gene, CDR1 is KGHSH and CDR2 is LQKENI. Trimming at V came to 5 bases and at J to 5 bases, leaving 3 bases not matched to a gene. This CDR3 contains 14 residues. The CDR3 nucleotides are TGTGCCAGCTCAAGCGGGGGGGCCCACAATGAGCAGTTCTTC. It specifies CASSSGGAHNEQFF.

This clonotype was detected a few times. The rearrangement links TRBV7-9 to TRBJ2-7; the D gene is possibly TRBD1 (5 bases). The CDR3 extends over 14 amino acids. The V gene lost 1 base and the J gene lost 2 bases, with 9 bases spanning the gap. Per the germline V gene, CDR1 is SEHNR and CDR2 is FQNEAQ (reference sequence). CDR3 nucleotide sequence: TGTGCCAGCAGCTTAGATCTCAGGGCCTACGAGCAGTACTTC. Protein product: CASSLDLRAYEQYF. The entire variable domain, with the rest obtained from reference TRBV7-9 and TRBJ2-7, is as follows: DTGVSQNPRHKITKRGQNVTFRCDPISEHNRLYWYRQTLGQGPEFLTYFQNEAQLEKSRLLSDRFSAERPKGSFSTLEIQRTEQGDSAMYLCASSLDLRAYEQYFGPGTRLTVT.

The rearrangement uses TRBV12-3 or TRBV12-4 and TRBJ1-1, with D possibly being TRBD1 (5 bases). This CDR3 is built from 15 residues. The V gene lost 2 bases and the J gene lost 5 bases, with 15 bases spanning the gap. CDR3 bases: TGTGCCAGCAGTTTACTTGGGGGGAAGAAAACTGAAGCTTTCTTT. Translation gives CASSLLGGKKTEAFF.

V gene TRBV11-2 combines with J gene TRBJ2-2, with 8 positions matching TRBD2. V shed 0 bases, J shed 0 bases, and the junction held 3 bases outside the gene matches. Germline CDR1 and CDR2: SGHAT and FQNNGV. The CDR3 covers 17 residues. For the CDR3, the DNA is TGTGCCAGCAGCTTAGACAGCGGGGGCGCGAACACCGGGGAGCTGTTTTTT. Protein product: CASSLDSGGANTGELFF.

The chain joins TRBV27 to TRBJ2-2; TRBD2 agrees at 11 bases. The germline CDR1 and CDR2 sequences are MNHEY and SMNVEV (reference sequence). The CDR3 is 15 residues long. V lost 2 bases, J lost 9 bases, and 5 bases stayed unmatched. In DNA, the CDR3 is TGTGCCAGCAGTTTAAGTCTAGCGGGGGGCAGGGAGCTGTTTTTT. Protein product: CASSLSLAGGRELFF.

There are many counts of this clonotype. The chain has TRBV15 and TRBJ2-1; D is uncertain. This CDR3 contains 12 residues. V lost 2 bases and J lost 8, with 7 bases in between. CDR1 and CDR2 (germline): LNHNV, YYDKDF (reference sequence). In DNA, the CDR3 is TGTGCCACCAGCAGACTCAAGGATGAGCAGTTCTTC. As protein: CATSRLKDEQFF. The full variable domain, with the rest looked up from reference TRBV15 and TRBJ2-1, is DAMVIQNPRYQVTQFGKPVTLSCSQTLNHNVMYWYQQKSSQAPKLLFHYYDKDFNNEADTPDNFQSRRPNTSFCFLDIRSPGLGDTAMYLCATSRLKDEQFFGPGTRLTVL.

This clonotype appeared many times. This chain links TRBV4-2 with TRBJ1-1, with D possibly TRBD1 on 5 matching bases. Germline values: CDR1 LGHNA, CDR2 YNFKEQ. The CDR3 loop spans 15 amino acids. The germline V and J ends were trimmed by 3 bases and 4 bases, with 15 bases remaining between them. The CDR3 reads CASSQPNLGGTEAFF. Written as DNA, the CDR3 is TGTGCCAGCAGCCAGCCCAACTTGGGGGGCACTGAAGCTTTCTTT.

This clonotype was seen repeatedly, ten times or more. The chain carries TRBV4-3 and TRBJ2-1; D possibly corresponds to TRBD1 (5 bases). V dropped 0 bases and J dropped 4 bases, with 10 bases sitting between them. The CDR3 totals 15 residues. CDR1 LGHNA and CDR2 YSLEER come from the germline V gene. The CDR3 bases are TGCGCCAGCAGCCAAGACCGGACACCGTACAATGAGCAGTTCTTC. Translating it yields CASSQDRTPYNEQFF.

The rearrangement uses TRBV5-1 and TRBJ2-3, with D possibly called TRBD1 or TRBD2 (5 bases each). The CDR3 loop spans 15 amino acids. Between the trimmed V and J ends, which lost 2 bases and 2 bases, there was a span of 12 bases. Germline values: CDR1 SGHRS, CDR2 YFSETQ. The CDR3 DNA sequence: TGCGCCAGCAGCTTCATCGGGGACCACACAGATACGCAGTATTTT. Translation: CASSFIGDHTDTQYF.

This chain links TRBV5-5 with TRBJ1-5, with D tentatively TRBD1 (5 bases). The germline V gene has CDR1 SGHKS and CDR2 YYEKEE (reference sequence). This CDR3 contains 15 residues. Trimming stripped 0 bases from V and 9 bases from J, with 16 bases between. CDR3 DNA sequence: TGTGCCAGCAGCTTGGTACCCTGGGTTAGGGGGCCCCAGCATTTT. Translating it yields CASSLVPWVRGPQHF. The full variable domain, with the rest looked up from reference TRBV5-5 and TRBJ1-5, is DAGVTQSPTHLIKTRGQQVTLRCSPISGHKSVSWYQQVLGQGPQFIFQYYEKEERGRGNFPDRFSARQFPNYSSELNVNALLLGDSALYLCASSLVPWVRGPQHFGDGTRLSIL.

The J gene is TRBJ1-1, the V gene TRBV28; tentative D call: TRBD1 (6 bases). This CDR3 is built from 12 residues. V gave up 6 bases and J gave up 7 bases, with 12 bases separating them. Germline CDR1 is MDHEN and CDR2 is SYDVKM. This chain's CDR3 is CASRTEGVEAFF. The CDR3 bases are TGTGCCAGCAGAACAGAGGGGGTTGAAGCTTTCTTT.

This clonotype was observed a handful of times. The chain is built from TRBV20-1 and TRBJ2-7; no firm D call. Germline CDR1 is DFQATT and CDR2 is SNEGSKA (reference sequence). There are 13 residues in the CDR3. With 0 bases removed from V and 1 base from J, the gap between germline ends came to 7 bases. Here the CDR3 DNA reads TGCAGTGCTAGAGATATCCGATCCTACGAGCAGTACTTC. Translation: CSARDIRSYEQYF.

The sample holds a few counts of this clonotype. The chain has TRBV11-2 and TRBJ2-4, with no clear D. This CDR3 contains 17 residues. Per germline, CDR1 SGHAT and CDR2 FQNNGV. Trimming cost V 7 bases and J 0 bases, with 19 bases left between them. CDR3 in DNA: TGTGCCAGCACCTTCGGAATGCGTAGGATAGCCAAAAACATTCAGTACTTC. Amino acids: CASTFGMRRIAKNIQYF.

The chain links TRBV19 to TRBJ2-3, with 10 bases matching TRBD2. The junction had 14 bases not matched to a gene; V was cut back by 7 bases and J by 4 bases. CDR3 length equals 17 residues. Germline CDR1 LNHDA, CDR2 SQIVND (reference sequence). The CDR3 sequence is CASNDIGSGGASDTQYF. DNA of the CDR3: TGTGCCAGTAATGATATTGGGAGCGGGGGGGCCTCAGATACGCAGTATTTT.

This clonotype was detected ten times or more. The chain is built from TRBV7-9 and TRBJ2-7; TRBD2 matches 10 bases. CDR3 length: 18 amino acids. Unmatched junction bases numbered 16, after V lost 2 bases and J lost 6 bases. Per germline, CDR1 SEHNR and CDR2 FQNEAQ (reference sequence). The chain's CDR3 is CASSLLAVLAGDTSEQYF. The CDR3 DNA follows: TGTGCCAGCAGCTTATTGGCCGTCCTAGCGGGGGATACCTCCGAGCAGTACTTC.